The sequence of this T cell receptor (beta chain) was determined in a study of T-cell memory formation after mild COVID-19. On the study more broadly: TCR clusters mostly belonged to single donors.

Study results and limitations: Among clones peaking at day 37 in the second wave, SARS-CoV-2 specificity remained unconfirmed. Later expanders leaned CD4+, whereas clones that contracted between day 15 and 85 were balanced CD4/CD8. The CD4+ clones that contracted clustered mainly within CM and EM, and the CD8+ clones concentrated in EMRA.

This clonotype turned up a few times. As yet, its antigen is unknown. This CDR3 region has 15 residues. V was shortened by 7 bases and J by 6 bases, with 21 bases between the two germline ends. From the 5' RACE reads, TCRdb called clonotypes with MiXCR, one entry per CDR3 protein. This table holds about 310,000 distinct CDR3 sequences, approximately 19% found once. Sequenced: PBMCs or a T cell subset sorted from them (not recorded which). The receptor was derived from a man aged 18 to 29 who had mild COVID-19 (a few samples of this study predate the infection). Cell type and time point are not known. The rearrangement links TRBV12-3 or TRBV12-4 to TRBJ1-1, with D maybe TRBD1 (6 bases). The CDR3, as DNA: TGTGCCAGCACCCCCGCGGGAACAGGGCTGGCTGAAGCTTTCTTT. Its protein is CASTPAGTGLAEAFF.